The 18 T cell receptor beta chains listed next were all sequenced from one sample in a study of T cells after posttransplantation cyclophosphamide (dated by TCRdb to 2015 to 2016). The sample's treatment or condition label, in plain terms: high-dose cyclophosphamide on days +3 and +4 as single-agent GVHD prophylaxis. PTCy patients received busulfan and fludarabine conditioning, a related or unrelated marrow graft, and cyclophosphamide on days +3 and +4. The library was produced with the immunoSEQ multiplex PCR assay. Here the immuneACCESS table is served through TCRdb, limited to in-frame sequences with V and J called. Missing clones are a known gap in these copies; in checked studies unresolved V genes cover under half, and the rest lacks a known reason. This sample was tabulated with about 1,400 clones, among which there are no singletons. Together, the top ten hold about a quarter of the sample.

This specimen was PBMCs, taken after an allogeneic stem cell transplant with post-transplant cyclophosphamide. The source is a male patient aged 25-45 years who received an allogeneic stem cell transplant from a related donor, was CMV-positive, and had acute GVHD only. It is possible that, after a transplant, some T cells come from the graft donor.

This clone is classed as large. The chain is built from TRBV6-1 and TRBJ1-1; no definite D call. V was trimmed by 0 bases and J by 0 bases, leaving 11 bases between them. This CDR3 is 16 amino acids long. Germline lookup yields CDR1 MNHNS and CDR2 SASEGT. For the CDR3, the DNA is TGTGCCAGCAGTGAAGCGTCGGGGATATTGAACACTGAAGCTTTCTTT. Translation: CASSEASGILNTEAFF.

By share, this clone counts as medium-sized. The chain recombines TRBV6-6 with TRBJ2-7, with 8 bases that match TRBD1. Germline CDR1 and CDR2: MNHNY and SVGAGI (reference sequence). V gave up 11 bases and J gave up 0 bases; unmatched junction bases: 6. This CDR3 is 13 amino acids long. As DNA, the CDR3 is TGTGCCTCTGCGGGACAGGACTCCTACGAGCAGTACTTC. As protein: CASAGQDSYEQYF.

This clone is deemed medium-sized. The V call is TRBV6-2 or TRBV6-3, the J call TRBJ1-5; 8 bases are shared with TRBD1. The CDR3 spans 15 residues. Trimming at V came to 6 bases and at J to 4 bases, leaving 8 bases not matched to a gene. Looked up from germline, CDR1 is MNHEY and CDR2 is SVGEGT. CDR3 residues: CASSRGTGTNQPQHF. CDR3 sequence (DNA): TGTGCCAGCAGCCGCGGGACAGGTACGAATCAGCCCCAGCATTTT.

This clone is deemed medium-sized. V usage is TRBV2 and J usage is TRBJ2-7; D is uncertain. Trimming left V 1 base short and J 9 bases short, with 10 bases between. CDR3 length: 12 amino acids. Germline CDR1 reads SNHLY; CDR2 reads FYNNEI. CDR3 coding DNA: TGTGCCAGCAGTGAAGAGGTCTTTGGGCAGTACTTC. This encodes CASSEEVFGQYF.

This clone is medium-sized in the sample. J is TRBJ1-6 and V is TRBV15; TRBD1 agrees at 7 bases. The CDR3 covers 15 residues. Trimming at V came to 4 bases and at J to 7 bases, leaving 7 bases not matched to a gene. Germline-derived CDR1 and CDR2 are LNHNV and YYDKDF (reference sequence). CDR3 in amino acids: CATSTTGAGNSPLHF. The CDR3 region has the DNA TGTGCCACCAGCACAACAGGGGCAGGGAATTCACCCCTCCACTTT.

This clone is medium-sized (0.01 to 0.1%). The chain couples TRBV10-3 to TRBJ1-5; possible D gene TRBD1, 5 bases. V was shortened by 10 bases and J by 2 bases, with 12 bases between the two germline ends. This CDR3 has 13 residues. Germline V gene sequence: CDR1 ENHRY, CDR2 SYGVKD. The CDR3 protein is CATAGVGNQPQHF. As DNA, the CDR3 is TGTGCCACCGCGGGGGTTGGCAATCAGCCCCAGCATTTT.

This clone is medium-sized (0.01 to 0.1%) within its sample. The chain uses TRBV7-9 and TRBJ2-7; D is possibly TRBD2 (5 bases). The CDR3 loop spans 16 amino acids. V was cut by 5 bases and J by 2 bases, with 19 bases left in between. The germline CDR1 and CDR2 sequences are SEHNR and FQNEAQ (reference sequence). CDR3 DNA: TGTGCCAGCAGCCAGGAGGCCTCACCCGCCCCCTACGAGCAGTACTTC. Protein: CASSQEASPAPYEQYF.

This clone is labeled large. The V call is TRBV7-9, the J call TRBJ2-1; weak D call: TRBD1 (6 bases). The CDR3 sequence is 16 residues long. V was shortened by 3 bases and J by 4 bases, with 16 bases between the two germline ends. Per the germline V gene, CDR1 is SEHNR and CDR2 is FQNEAQ (reference sequence). CDR3 sequence: CASSLKGVSLYNEQFF. DNA of the CDR3: TGTGCCAGCAGCTTGAAGGGGGTGTCCCTTTACAATGAGCAGTTCTTC. The entire variable domain, with the rest obtained from reference TRBV7-9 and TRBJ2-1, is as follows: DTGVSQNPRHKITKRGQNVTFRCDPISEHNRLYWYRQTLGQGPEFLTYFQNEAQLEKSRLLSDRFSAERPKGSFSTLEIQRTEQGDSAMYLCASSLKGVSLYNEQFFGPGTRLTVL.

This clone is medium-sized. The chain uses TRBV28 and TRBJ2-3; perhaps TRBD2 as D (6 bases). Germline V gene sequence: CDR1 MDHEN, CDR2 SYDVKM. The CDR3 loop spans 16 amino acids. Deletions cut 5 bases from V and 3 bases from J, with 18 bases between. The CDR3 region is CASSLRGVALTDTQYF. As DNA, the CDR3 is TGTGCCAGCAGTCTGCGCGGGGTAGCGCTTACAGATACGCAGTATTTT.

In its sample, this clone was seen many times. The chain links TRBV5-1 to TRBJ1-2; D is undetermined. CDR1 and CDR2 from the germline V gene are SGHRS and YFSETQ. This CDR3 contains 12 residues. Trimming shortened V by 0 bases and J by 8 bases, and 8 bases separated the two germline ends. The CDR3 protein is CASSLAFGGYTF. DNA for the CDR3: TGCGCCAGCAGCTTGGCATTCGGGGGCTACACCTTC.

This clone ranks as medium-sized. V gene TRBV12-3 or TRBV12-4 combines with J gene TRBJ1-1; possibly TRBD1 for D (5 bases). Trimming cost V 5 bases and J 4 bases, with 14 bases left between them. This CDR3 region has 14 residues. CDR3: CASSKDIPGTEAFF. In DNA, the CDR3 is TGTGCCAGCAGTAAGGACATCCCGGGCACTGAAGCTTTCTTT.

This clone was seen ten or more times. This chain connects TRBV15 to TRBJ2-3; tentative D call: TRBD2 (6 bases). CDR3 size: 14 residues. The germline V gene has CDR1 LNHNV and CDR2 YYDKDF (reference sequence). With 6 bases removed from V and 6 bases from J, the gap between germline ends came to 16 bases. The DNA of the CDR3 is TGTGCCACCAGTTGGCGGGAATCGTCCGATACGCAGTATTTT. The encoded protein is CATSWRESSDTQYF.

This clone is medium-sized by share. The rearrangement joins TRBV19 to TRBJ1-1; D perhaps matches TRBD1 (6 bases). The V gene's germline CDR1 is LNHDA and CDR2 SQIVND (reference sequence). Trimming shortened V by 5 bases and J by 1 base, and 11 bases separated the two germline ends. The CDR3 runs 14 residues. CDR3 bases: TGTGCCAGTAGTGCGATAGGGGGGAACACTGAAGCTTTCTTT. Translating it yields CASSAIGGNTEAFF.

In its sample, this clone is medium-sized. The chain is built from TRBV5-1 and TRBJ1-1; D gene unclear. The CDR3 is 16 residues long. Trimming removed 4 bases at V and 1 base at J, with 17 bases between. Germline lookup yields CDR1 SGHRS and CDR2 YFSETQ. The CDR3 loop is CASSPNGRSQNTEAFF. Written as DNA, the CDR3 is TGCGCCAGCAGCCCAAATGGCAGGAGCCAGAACACTGAAGCTTTCTTT.

The table lists this clone with many counts. The V call is TRBV19, the J call TRBJ1-2; TRBD1 might be the D (5 bases). The CDR3 has 15 amino acids. Germline CDR1 reads LNHDA; CDR2 reads SQIVND (reference sequence). V was shortened by 7 bases and J by 5 bases, with 20 bases between the two germline ends. The chain's CDR3 is CASNAQGGLGYGYTF. For the CDR3, the DNA is TGTGCCAGTAACGCCCAGGGAGGTCTGGGATATGGCTACACCTTC.

By sample share, this clone is medium-sized. The chain couples TRBV6-2 or TRBV6-3 to TRBJ1-2; the D gene is possibly TRBD1 (6 bases). Germline V CDR1 and CDR2: MNHEY, SVGEGT. The CDR3 has 16 amino acids. V was trimmed by 2 bases and J by 7 bases, leaving 20 bases between them. This CDR3 is CASSYLDSQGVGGYTF. The CDR3 DNA reads TGTGCCAGCAGTTACCTTGACTCACAGGGCGTCGGTGGCTACACCTTC.

This clone was counted many times. This sequence joins TRBV9 and TRBJ1-3; 7 nucleotides agree with TRBD1. The CDR3 is made up of 15 amino acids. Trimming at V came to 3 bases and at J to 4 bases, leaving 7 bases not matched to a gene. The germline CDR1 and CDR2 sequences are SGDLS and YYNGEE. The DNA for the CDR3 is TGTGCCAGCAGCGCCGACAGGGCTACGGGAAACACCATATATTTT. As protein: CASSADRATGNTIYF.

This clone rates as medium-sized. The chain recombines TRBV2 with TRBJ2-2; D uncertain. Trimming cost V 2 bases and J 5 bases, with 12 bases left between them. CDR1 is SNHLY and CDR2 is FYNNEI in the germline V gene. CDR3 length equals 15 residues. CDR3 residues: CASSETVYGTGELFF. The CDR3 region has the DNA TGTGCCAGCAGTGAAACGGTCTATGGTACCGGGGAGCTGTTTTTT.